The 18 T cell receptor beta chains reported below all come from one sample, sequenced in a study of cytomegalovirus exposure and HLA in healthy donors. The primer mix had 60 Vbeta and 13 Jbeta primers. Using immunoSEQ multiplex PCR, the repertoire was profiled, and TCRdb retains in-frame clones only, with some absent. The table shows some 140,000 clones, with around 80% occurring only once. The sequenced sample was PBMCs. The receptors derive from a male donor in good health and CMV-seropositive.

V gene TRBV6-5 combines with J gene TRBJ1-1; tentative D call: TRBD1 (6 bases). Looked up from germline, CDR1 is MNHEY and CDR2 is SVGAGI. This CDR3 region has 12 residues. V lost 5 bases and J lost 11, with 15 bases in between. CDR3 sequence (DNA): TGTGCCAGCAGTCTTACAGGGTGGGGCGCTTTCTTT. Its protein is CASSLTGWGAFF.

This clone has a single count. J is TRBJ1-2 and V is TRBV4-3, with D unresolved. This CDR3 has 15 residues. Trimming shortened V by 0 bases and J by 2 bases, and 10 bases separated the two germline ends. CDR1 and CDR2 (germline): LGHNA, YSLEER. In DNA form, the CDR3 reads TGCGCCAGCAGCCAAGAGTTCCCGGGGAACTATGGCTACACCTTC. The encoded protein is CASSQEFPGNYGYTF.

This CDR3 is CASSLGTTGAEAFF. The CDR3 bases are TGCGCCAGCAGCTTGGGGACGACAGGCGCTGAAGCTTTCTTT. The rearrangement joins TRBV5-1 to TRBJ1-1, with D possibly being TRBD1 (6 bases). The CDR3 extends over 14 amino acids. The germline CDR1 and CDR2 sequences are SGHRS and YFSETQ. V lost 0 bases and J 6 bases, leaving 12 bases between the germline ends.

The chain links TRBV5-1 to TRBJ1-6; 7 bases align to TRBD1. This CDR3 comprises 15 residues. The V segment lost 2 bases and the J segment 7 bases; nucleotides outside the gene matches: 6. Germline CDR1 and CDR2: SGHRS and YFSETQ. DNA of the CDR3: TGCGCCAGCAGCTTACGACAGGGTGGGAATTCACCCCTCCACTTT. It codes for CASSLRQGGNSPLHF.

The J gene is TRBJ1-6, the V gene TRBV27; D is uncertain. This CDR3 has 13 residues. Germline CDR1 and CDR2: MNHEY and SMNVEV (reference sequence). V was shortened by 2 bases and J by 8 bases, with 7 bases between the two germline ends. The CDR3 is CASSLRSDSPLHF. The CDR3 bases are TGTGCCAGCAGTTTAAGAAGCGATTCACCCCTCCACTTT.

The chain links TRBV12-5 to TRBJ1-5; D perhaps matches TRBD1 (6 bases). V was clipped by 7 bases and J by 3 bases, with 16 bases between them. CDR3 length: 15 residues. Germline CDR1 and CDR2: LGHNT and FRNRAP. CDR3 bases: TGTGCTAGTGCCGAGGGGGAACGGATCAATCAGCCCCAGCATTTT. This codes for CASAEGERINQPQHF.

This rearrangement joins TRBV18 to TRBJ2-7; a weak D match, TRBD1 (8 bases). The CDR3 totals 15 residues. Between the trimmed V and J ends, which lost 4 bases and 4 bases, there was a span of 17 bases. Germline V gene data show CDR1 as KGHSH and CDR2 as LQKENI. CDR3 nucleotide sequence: TGTGCCAGCTCACTCCTGACAGGGGAGGGTTACGAGCAGTACTTC. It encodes CASSLLTGEGYEQYF.

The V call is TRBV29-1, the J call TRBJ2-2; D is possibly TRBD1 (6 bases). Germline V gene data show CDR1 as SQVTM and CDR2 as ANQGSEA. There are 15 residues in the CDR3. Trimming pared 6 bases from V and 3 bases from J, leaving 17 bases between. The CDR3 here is CSVPAGSGDTGELFF. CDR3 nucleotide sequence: TGCAGCGTCCCCGCCGGGTCAGGGGACACCGGGGAGCTGTTTTTT.

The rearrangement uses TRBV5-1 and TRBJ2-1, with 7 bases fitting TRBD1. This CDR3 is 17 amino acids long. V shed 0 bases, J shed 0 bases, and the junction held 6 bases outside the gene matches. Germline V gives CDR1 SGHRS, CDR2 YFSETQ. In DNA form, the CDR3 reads TGCGCCAGCAGCTTGGGGTTGGGGGACAGCTCCTACAATGAGCAGTTCTTC. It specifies CASSLGLGDSSYNEQFF.

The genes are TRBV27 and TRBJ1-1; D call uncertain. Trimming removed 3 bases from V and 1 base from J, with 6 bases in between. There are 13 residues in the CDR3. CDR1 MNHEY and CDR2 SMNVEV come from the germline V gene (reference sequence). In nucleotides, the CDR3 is TGTGCCAGCAGTTTTTCGGGGAACACTGAAGCTTTCTTT. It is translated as CASSFSGNTEAFF.

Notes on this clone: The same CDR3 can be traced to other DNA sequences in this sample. The CDR3 here is CASSPLAGGPDTQYF. CDR3 bases: TGTGCCAGCAGTCCACTAGCGGGGGGGCCTGATACGCAGTATTTT. The chain combines TRBV28 with TRBJ2-3; 13 bases fit TRBD2. CDR1 MDHEN and CDR2 SYDVKM come from the germline V gene. Losses at the gene ends were 5 bases for V and 6 bases for J; bases not matched to a gene: 5. The CDR3 runs 15 residues.

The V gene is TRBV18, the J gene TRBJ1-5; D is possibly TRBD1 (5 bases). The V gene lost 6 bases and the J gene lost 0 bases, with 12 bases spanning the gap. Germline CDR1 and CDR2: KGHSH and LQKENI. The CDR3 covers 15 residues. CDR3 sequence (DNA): TGTGCCAGCTCGACGACAGAAAATAGCAATCAGCCCCAGCATTTT. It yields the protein CASSTTENSNQPQHF. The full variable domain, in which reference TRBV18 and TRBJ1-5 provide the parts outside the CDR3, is NAGVMQNPRHLVRRRGQEARLRCSPMKGHSHVYWYRQLPEEGLKFMVYLQKENIIDESGMPKERFSAEFPKEGPSILRIQQVVRGDSAAYFCASSTTENSNQPQHFGDGTRLSIL.

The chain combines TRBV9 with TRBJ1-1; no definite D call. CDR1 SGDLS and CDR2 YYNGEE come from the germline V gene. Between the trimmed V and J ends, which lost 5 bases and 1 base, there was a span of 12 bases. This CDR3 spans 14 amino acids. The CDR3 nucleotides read TGTGCCAGCAGTCCGGGTCTCAAGAACACTGAAGCTTTCTTT. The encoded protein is CASSPGLKNTEAFF.

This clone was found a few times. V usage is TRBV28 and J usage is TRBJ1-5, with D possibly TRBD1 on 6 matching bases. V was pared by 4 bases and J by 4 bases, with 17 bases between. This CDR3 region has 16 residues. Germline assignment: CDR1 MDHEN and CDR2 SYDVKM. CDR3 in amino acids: CASSSPKSGENQPQHF. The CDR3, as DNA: TGTGCCAGCAGTTCACCAAAATCAGGGGAGAATCAGCCCCAGCATTTT.

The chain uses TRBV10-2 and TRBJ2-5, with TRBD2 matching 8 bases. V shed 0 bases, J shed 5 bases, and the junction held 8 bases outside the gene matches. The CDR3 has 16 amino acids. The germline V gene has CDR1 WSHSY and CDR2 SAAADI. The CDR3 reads CASSESVGRAGETQYF. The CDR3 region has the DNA TGCGCCAGCAGTGAGTCGGTCGGGAGGGCCGGGGAGACCCAGTACTTC.

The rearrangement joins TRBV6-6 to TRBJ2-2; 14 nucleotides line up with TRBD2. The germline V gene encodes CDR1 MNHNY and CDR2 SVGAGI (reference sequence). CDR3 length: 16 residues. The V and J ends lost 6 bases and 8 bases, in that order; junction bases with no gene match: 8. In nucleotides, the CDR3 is TGTGCCAGCAGCCGAGGACTAGCGGGAGGACTGGGGGAGCTGTTTTTT. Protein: CASSRGLAGGLGELFF.

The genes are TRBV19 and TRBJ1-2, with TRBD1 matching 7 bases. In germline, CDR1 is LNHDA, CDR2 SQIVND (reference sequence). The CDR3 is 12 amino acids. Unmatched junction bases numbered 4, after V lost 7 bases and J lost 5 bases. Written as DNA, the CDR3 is TGTGCCAGTAAGAAACAGGGGTATGGCTACACCTTC. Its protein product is CASKKQGYGYTF.

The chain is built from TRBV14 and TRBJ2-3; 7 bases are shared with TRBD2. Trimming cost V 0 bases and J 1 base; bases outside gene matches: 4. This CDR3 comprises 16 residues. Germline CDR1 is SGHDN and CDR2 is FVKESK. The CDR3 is CASSQDRLAGTDTQYF. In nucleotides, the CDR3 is TGTGCCAGCAGCCAAGATCGGCTAGCGGGCACAGATACGCAGTATTTT.